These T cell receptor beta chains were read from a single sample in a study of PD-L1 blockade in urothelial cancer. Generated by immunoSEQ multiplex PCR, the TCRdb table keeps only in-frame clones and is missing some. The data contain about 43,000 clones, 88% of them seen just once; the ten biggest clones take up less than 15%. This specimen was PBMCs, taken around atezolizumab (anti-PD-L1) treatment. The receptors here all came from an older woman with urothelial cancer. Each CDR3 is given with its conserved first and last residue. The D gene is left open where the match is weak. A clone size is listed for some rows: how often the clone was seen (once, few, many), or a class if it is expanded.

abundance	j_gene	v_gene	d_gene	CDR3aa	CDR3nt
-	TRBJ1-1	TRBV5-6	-	CASSLGTGYSAFF	TGTGCCAGCAGCTTGGGAACGGGGTATTCGGCTTTCTTT
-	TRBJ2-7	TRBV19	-	CASSIGQGGYEQYF	TGTGCCAGTAGTATTGGGCAGGGGGGCTACGAGCAGTACTTC
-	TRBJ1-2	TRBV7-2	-	CASSLDLGGYTF	TGTGCCAGCAGCTTAGATCTAGGAGGCTACACCTTC
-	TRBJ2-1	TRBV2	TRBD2	CASSQTSGMNDEQFF	TGTGCCAGCAGTCAGACTAGCGGGATGAACGATGAGCAGTTCTTC
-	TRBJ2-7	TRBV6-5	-	CASSYNSRGEQYF	TGTGCCAGCAGTTACAACTCTAGGGGCGAGCAGTACTTC
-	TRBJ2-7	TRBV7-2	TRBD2	CASSTRTSGSILYEQYF	TGTGCCAGCAGCACGCGGACTAGCGGGAGCATTTTGTACGAGCAGTACTTC
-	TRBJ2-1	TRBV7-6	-	CASSLRTITSSYNEQFF	TGTGCCAGCAGCCTCCGGACTATTACGAGCTCCTACAATGAGCAGTTCTTC
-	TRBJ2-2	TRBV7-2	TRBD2	CASSPSAGGKGVTGELFF	TGTGCCAGCAGCCCCTCAGCGGGAGGGAAAGGGGTGACCGGGGAGCTGTTTTTT
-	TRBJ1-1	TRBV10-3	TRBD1	CAIWGGTGVGTEAFF	TGTGCCATCTGGGGGGGGACAGGGGTCGGCACTGAAGCTTTCTTT
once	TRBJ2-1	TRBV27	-	CASSFAGSSYNEQFF	TGTGCCAGCAGTTTTGCCGGGAGCTCCTACAATGAGCAGTTCTTC
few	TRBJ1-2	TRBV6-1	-	CATFSDRRTYGYTF	TGTGCCACCTTCAGTGACAGGAGGACCTATGGCTACACCTTC
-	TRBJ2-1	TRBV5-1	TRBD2	CASSSTSGSYNEQFF	TGCGCCAGCAGCTCGACTAGCGGTTCCTACAATGAGCAGTTCTTC
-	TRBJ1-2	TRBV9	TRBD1	CASSVDPRGDRANYGYTF	TGTGCCAGCAGCGTAGACCCCCGAGGAGACAGGGCAAACTATGGCTACACCTTC
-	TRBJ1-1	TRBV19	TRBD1	CASSSFRDRVAAFF	TGTGCCAGTAGTAGCTTCCGGGACAGGGTGGCAGCTTTCTTT
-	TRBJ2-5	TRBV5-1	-	CASSLDAGSLFLTQETQYF	TGCGCCAGCAGCTTGGATGCAGGGTCGCTGTTTCTAACCCAAGAGACCCAGTACTTC
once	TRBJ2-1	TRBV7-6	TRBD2	CASSPSNAGGQFF	TGTGCCAGCAGCCCTAGCAACGCGGGGGGGCAGTTCTTC
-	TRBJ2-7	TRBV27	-	CASSPSGSPYEQYF	TGTGCCAGCAGTCCTTCCGGGAGCCCCTACGAGCAGTACTTC
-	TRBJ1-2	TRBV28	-	CASSLPWDTGMGGYTF	TGTGCCAGCAGCCTCCCATGGGACACTGGAATGGGTGGCTACACCTTC
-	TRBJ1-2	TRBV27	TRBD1	CASSSLLDRGRGYTF	TGTGCCAGCAGTTCACTACTGGACAGGGGGCGCGGCTACACCTTC
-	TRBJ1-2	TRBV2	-	CASSPVRGYTF	TGTGCCAGCAGTCCCGTCAGAGGCTACACCTTC
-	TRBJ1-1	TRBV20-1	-	CSAPGTTEAFF	TGCAGTGCTCCCGGGACAACTGAAGCTTTCTTT
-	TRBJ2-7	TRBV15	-	CATSRAVGGRSHEQYF	TGTGCCACCAGCAGAGCAGTCGGGGGGCGCTCCCACGAGCAGTACTTC
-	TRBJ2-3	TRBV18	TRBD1	CASSPAGTGALILSTDTQYF	TGTGCCAGCTCACCTGCCGGGACAGGGGCCTTAATATTGAGCACAGATACGCAGTATTTT
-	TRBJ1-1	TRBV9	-	CASSVVAGAVTEAFF	TGTGCCAGCAGCGTAGTTGCGGGCGCGGTCACTGAAGCTTTCTTT
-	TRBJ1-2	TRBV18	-	CASSPGARGHGDGYTF	TGTGCCAGCTCACCAGGTGCGCGGGGGCATGGAGATGGCTACACCTTC
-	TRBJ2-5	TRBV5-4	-	CASSSGSAPYQETQYF	TGTGCCAGCAGCTCGGGAAGCGCCCCGTACCAAGAGACCCAGTACTTC
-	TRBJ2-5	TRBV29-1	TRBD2	CSVDSSGPVDF	TGCAGCGTTGATTCTAGCGGACCCGTGGACTTC
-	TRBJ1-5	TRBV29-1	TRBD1	CSAAGTARDQPQHF	TGCAGCGCCGCCGGGACAGCGCGGGATCAGCCCCAGCATTTT
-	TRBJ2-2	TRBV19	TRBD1	CASSIDLGQGRSDTGELFF	TGTGCCAGTAGTATAGATCTCGGACAGGGGAGGAGTGACACCGGGGAGCTGTTTTTT
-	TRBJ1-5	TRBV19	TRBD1	CASRPQQGSAQPQHF	TGTGCCAGTAGACCGCAACAGGGGTCCGCTCAGCCCCAGCATTTT
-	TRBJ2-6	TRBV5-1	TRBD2	CASRNGLGGTGANVLTF	TGCGCCAGCAGGAACGGATTGGGGGGGACTGGGGCCAACGTCCTGACTTTC
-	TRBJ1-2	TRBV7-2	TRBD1	CASSLRDRPVYGYTF	TGTGCCAGCAGCTTAAGGGACAGGCCCGTTTATGGCTACACCTTC
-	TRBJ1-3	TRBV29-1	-	CSGMERNTIYF	TGCAGCGGAATGGAGAGGAACACCATATATTTT
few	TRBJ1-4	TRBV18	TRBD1	CASSPQGVWEKLFF	TGTGCCAGCTCACCTCAGGGGGTATGGGAAAAACTGTTTTTT
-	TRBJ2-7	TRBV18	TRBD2	CASSSRGSGYNEQYF	TGTGCCAGCTCCTCGCGGGGGTCCGGGTACAACGAGCAGTACTTC
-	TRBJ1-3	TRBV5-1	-	CASSEASGTGNTIYF	TGCGCCAGCAGCGAGGCCTCGGGAACTGGAAACACCATATATTTT
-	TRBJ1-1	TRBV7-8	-	CASSSGLKNTEAFF	TGTGCCAGCAGCTCCGGACTCAAGAACACTGAAGCTTTCTTT
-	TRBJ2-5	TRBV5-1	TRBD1	CASSLRQGPQETQYF	TGCGCCAGCAGCTTAAGACAGGGGCCCCAAGAGACCCAGTACTTC
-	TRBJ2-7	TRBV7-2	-	CASREGGAYEQYF	TGTGCCAGCAGGGAGGGGGGGGCTTACGAGCAGTACTTC
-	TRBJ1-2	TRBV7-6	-	CASSLEGGAGGYGYTF	TGTGCCAGCAGCCTAGAGGGTGGGGCCGGGGGATATGGCTACACCTTC
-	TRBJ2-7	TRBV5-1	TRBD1	CASSPRDSFYEQYF	TGCGCCAGCAGCCCCAGGGACAGTTTCTACGAGCAGTACTTC
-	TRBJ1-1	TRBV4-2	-	CASSRRGEAFF	TGTGCCAGCAGCCGGAGAGGGGAAGCTTTCTTT
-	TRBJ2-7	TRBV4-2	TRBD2	CASSQGLAGTYEQYF	TGTGCCAGCAGCCAGGGACTAGCGGGGACCTACGAGCAGTACTTC
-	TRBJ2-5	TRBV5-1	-	CASTRGDGQTQETQYF	TGCGCCAGCACCCGGGGAGACGGGCAGACCCAAGAGACCCAGTACTTC
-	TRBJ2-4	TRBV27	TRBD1	CASSLDRDLAKNIQYF	TGTGCCAGCAGCTTGGACAGGGACCTAGCCAAAAACATTCAGTACTTC
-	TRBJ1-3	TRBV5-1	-	CASSLAQQGTSGNTIYF	TGCGCCAGCAGCTTGGCACAACAGGGAACCTCTGGAAACACCATATATTTT
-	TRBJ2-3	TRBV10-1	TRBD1	CASSEAGQGNTDTQYF	TGCGCCAGCAGTGAGGCCGGACAGGGGAACACAGATACGCAGTATTTT
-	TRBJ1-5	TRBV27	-	CASSSYSQGQPQHF	TGTGCCAGCAGTTCTTACTCGCAGGGCCAGCCCCAGCATTTT
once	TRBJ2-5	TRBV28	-	CASSFIGGQETQYF	TGTGCCAGCAGCTTCATAGGAGGGCAAGAGACCCAGTACTTC
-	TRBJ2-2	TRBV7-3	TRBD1	CASSLTGTANTGELFF	TGTGCCAGCAGCTTGACCGGGACAGCGAACACCGGGGAGCTGTTTTTT
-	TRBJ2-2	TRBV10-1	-	CASRVIANTGELFF	TGCGCCAGCCGTGTCATAGCGAACACCGGGGAGCTGTTTTTT
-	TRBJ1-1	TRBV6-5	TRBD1	CASSRGQTEAFF	TGTGCCAGCAGTCGGGGACAGACTGAAGCTTTCTTT
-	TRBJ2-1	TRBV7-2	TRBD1	CASRTPDRVVSGNEQFF	TGTGCCAGCAGGACCCCAGACAGGGTAGTTTCTGGCAATGAGCAGTTCTTC
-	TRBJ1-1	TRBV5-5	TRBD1	CASSRGTGVANTEAFF	TGTGCCAGCAGCCGCGGGACAGGGGTGGCGAACACTGAAGCTTTCTTT
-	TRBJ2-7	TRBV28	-	CASSQISRQNPAF	TGTGCCAGCAGTCAGATTAGTCGACAGAATCCAGCGTTC
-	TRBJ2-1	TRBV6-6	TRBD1	CASSYRQDRVNEQFF	TGTGCCAGCAGTTATCGACAGGACAGGGTCAATGAGCAGTTCTTC
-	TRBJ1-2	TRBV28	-	CASRFPGERYTF	TGTGCCAGCAGATTCCCGGGGGAACGCTACACCTTC
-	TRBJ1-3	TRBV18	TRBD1	CASSQRTGEGNTIYF	TGTGCCAGCTCACAACGGACAGGGGAAGGAAACACCATATATTTT
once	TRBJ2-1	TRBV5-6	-	CASSLAGLSYNEQFF	TGTGCCAGCAGCTTGGCCGGACTCTCCTACAATGAGCAGTTCTTC